The 20 T cell receptor beta chains presented below share a single source sample, sequenced in a study of T cell repertoires in cytomegalovirus infection. One entry per CDR3 protein results from TCRdb running MiXCR on the reads. Counted here are around 490,000 distinct CDR3 sequences, 26% occurring once; the ten biggest clones make up about 13%. The sequencing sample was made of PBMCs. The receptor set was obtained from a human donor in good health (CMV status not recorded). Some clones in this sample may be carry-over from other donors' samples.

The V and J genes are TRBV6-5 and TRBJ1-1, with 8 positions matching TRBD1. J lost 6 bases, V lost 0 bases, and 6 bases had no gene match. The germline V gene has CDR1 MNHEY and CDR2 SVGAGI. The CDR3 has 15 residues. CDR3 residues: CASSYSDRGGAEAFF. The CDR3 DNA is TGTGCCAGCAGTTACTCCGACAGGGGAGGAGCTGAAGCTTTCTTT.

The J gene is TRBJ2-1, the V gene TRBV28, with 7 positions matching TRBD2. J lost 6 bases, V lost 8 bases, and 4 bases had no gene match. Germline loops: CDR1 MDHEN, CDR2 SYDVKM. The CDR3 loop spans 12 amino acids. CDR3 bases: TGTGCCAGCGAGCGGGGTGGCAATGAGCAGTTCTTC. Its translation is CASERGGNEQFF.

In this sample, this clonotype turned up many times. The J gene is TRBJ2-3, the V gene TRBV11-2; 10 positions agree with TRBD2. CDR1 is SGHAT, CDR2 FQNNGV, per germline. This CDR3 has 13 residues. In DNA, the CDR3 is TGTGCAGGGGGGTCTAGCGGGAGTAATACGCAGTATTTT. Residues: CAGGSSGSNTQYF.

V and J are TRBV12-3 or TRBV12-4 and TRBJ2-3, with 10 positions matching TRBD2. The trim removed 3 bases at V and 2 bases at J, leaving 5 bases unmatched. The CDR3 has 16 amino acids. As DNA, the CDR3 is TGTGCCAGCAGTTTTCCACTAGCGGGGTACACAGATACGCAGTATTTT. This gives the protein CASSFPLAGYTDTQYF.

The V call is TRBV10-3, the J call TRBJ2-7; the D gene is possibly TRBD1 (6 bases). The CDR3 contains 13 residues. Deletions cut 6 bases from V and 6 bases from J, with 15 bases between. Germline lookup yields CDR1 ENHRY and CDR2 SYGVKD. The CDR3 loop reads CAISEQGSSEQYV. Here the CDR3 DNA reads TGTGCCATCAGCGAACAGGGATCCAGCGAGCAGTACGTC.

The chain couples TRBV6-2 or TRBV6-3 to TRBJ2-1; the match to TRBD2 covers 7 bases. Germline-derived CDR1 and CDR2 are MNHEY and SVGEGT. The CDR3 runs 17 residues. Unmatched junction bases numbered 12, after V lost 2 bases and J lost 5 bases. CDR3 bases: TGTGCCAGCAGTTACAAGCCGTGGCTAGCGGAAAACAATGAGCAGTTCTTC. Its translation is CASSYKPWLAENNEQFF.

This chain links TRBV5-4 with TRBJ2-1, with a tentative D call TRBD2 (6 bases). CDR3 size: 12 residues. The germline V gene has CDR1 SGHNT and CDR2 YYREEE (reference sequence). The V gene lost 4 bases and the J gene lost 10 bases, with 12 bases spanning the gap. The CDR3, as DNA: TGTGCCAGCAGCCCGGGACTCAGGGAGCAGTTCTTC. Translating gives CASSPGLREQFF. Based on the CDR3 plus reference TRBV5-4 and TRBJ2-1, the full variable domain is ETGVTQSPTHLIKTRGQQVTLRCSSQSGHNTVSWYQQALGQGPQFIFQYYREEENGRGNFPPRFSGLQFPNYSSELNVNALELDDSALYLCASSPGLREQFFGPGTRLTVL.

V usage is TRBV12-5 and J usage is TRBJ2-7; the match to TRBD2 covers 7 bases. The J segment lost 0 bases and the V segment lost 5 bases, leaving 19 bases of the junction unmatched. CDR1 is LGHNT, CDR2 FRNRAP, per germline. This CDR3 spans 19 amino acids. The CDR3 here is CASGPKLPKLAPSSYEQYV. The DNA of the CDR3 is TGTGCTAGTGGTCCCAAGCTCCCGAAACTAGCGCCGAGCTCCTACGAGCAGTACGTC.

The genes are TRBV6-1 and TRBJ1-1, with TRBD1 as a possible D gene (5 bases). This CDR3 region has 14 residues. V lost 0 bases, J lost 4 bases, and 9 bases lay in between. Germline lookup yields CDR1 MNHNS and CDR2 SASEGT. CDR3: CASSEAEGVTEAFF. DNA for the CDR3: TGTGCCAGCAGTGAAGCGGAAGGGGTCACTGAAGCTTTCTTT.

The chain uses TRBV20-1 and TRBJ2-3; 7 nucleotides agree with TRBD2. The germline gives CDR1 DFQATT, CDR2 SNEGSKA (reference sequence). Trimming at V came to 5 bases and at J to 2 bases, leaving 13 bases not matched to a gene. This CDR3 region has 16 residues. The CDR3 coding sequence is TGCAGTGCTGTAGTCCCGCCTACTAGCGACACAGATACGCAGTATTTT. Translating it yields CSAVVPPTSDTDTQYF.

There are a few counts of this clonotype. The chain uses TRBV24-1 and TRBJ1-2; tentative D call: TRBD1 (5 bases). Germline assignment: CDR1 KGHDR and CDR2 SFDVKD. Trimming removed 4 bases at V and 4 bases at J, with 15 bases between. The CDR3 totals 15 residues. The CDR3 region has the DNA TGTGCCACCAGTGACTCCACTGGACACTTCTATGGCTACACCTTC. Its protein product is CATSDSTGHFYGYTF.

The V and J genes are TRBV7-4 and TRBJ2-2; 8 bases align to TRBD1. After removal of 5 bases from V and 4 bases from J, the junction contained 9 bases not matched to a gene. Germline CDR1 reads SGHVT; CDR2 reads SQSDAQ. The CDR3 loop spans 16 amino acids. The CDR3 DNA sequence: TGTGCCAGCAGCCCAAGACAGGGGAGAATCACCGGGGAGCTGTTTTTT. Amino acid sequence: CASSPRQGRITGELFF.

This clonotype was detected only a few times. J is TRBJ1-5 and V is TRBV20-1, with TRBD1 as a possible D gene (5 bases). CDR1 and CDR2 (germline): DFQATT, SNEGSKA (reference sequence). The V end was cut by 2 bases, the J end by 6 bases, with 11 bases between. The CDR3 is 13 residues long. CDR3 bases: TGCAGTGCTAGAAATAGGGACGGTCAGCCCCAGCATTTT. Its translation is CSARNRDGQPQHF.

The CDR3 DNA is TGTGCCACCAGCAGTACAGGGATCGCAGAGCAGTACTTC. As protein: CATSSTGIAEQYF. V is TRBV15 and J is TRBJ2-7; a possible D gene is TRBD1 (6 bases). The CDR3 covers 13 residues. CDR1 LNHNV and CDR2 YYDKDF come from the germline V gene (reference sequence). V was cut by 3 bases and J by 7 bases, with 13 bases left in between.

The rearrangement uses TRBV20-1 and TRBJ2-3, with D possibly TRBD2 on 6 matching bases. Trimming left V 5 bases short and J 1 base short, with 13 bases between. Germline V gives CDR1 DFQATT, CDR2 SNEGSKA (reference sequence). This CDR3 has 14 amino acids. CDR3 in DNA: TGCAGTGCTCAAATTCCGGGGGGCACAGATACGCAGTATTTT. Its translation is CSAQIPGGTDTQYF.

The chain is built from TRBV9 and TRBJ1-4; 7 bases match TRBD1. CDR3 size: 14 residues. Germline-derived CDR1 and CDR2 are SGDLS and YYNGEE. The junction had 15 bases not matched to a gene; V was cut back by 9 bases and J by 10 bases. In DNA, the CDR3 is TGTGCCACCAACCTTGACAGGGTGTGTGTAAAACTGTTTTTT. Translated: CATNLDRVCVKLFF.

In this sample, this clonotype turned up a few times. The CDR3 nucleotides are TGTGCCAGCAGCTTAGGGGACCATCAAGAGACCCAGTACTTC. Amino acids: CASSLGDHQETQYF. The chain carries TRBV7-2 and TRBJ2-5; tentatively, D is TRBD1 or TRBD2 (5 bases each). The germline V gene encodes CDR1 SGHTA and CDR2 FQGNSA. The CDR3 totals 14 residues. The V gene lost 1 base and the J gene lost 2 bases, with 8 bases spanning the gap. Supplemented by reference TRBV7-2 and TRBJ2-5, the full variable domain reads GAGVSQSPSNKVTEKGKDVELRCDPISGHTALYWYRQSLGQGLEFLIYFQGNSAPDKSGLPSDRFSAERTGGSVSTLTIQRTQQEDSAVYLCASSLGDHQETQYFGPGTRLLVL.

This clonotype appeared a few times. This chain links TRBV4-1 with TRBJ2-7, with D perhaps TRBD2 (5 bases). The germline CDR1 and CDR2 sequences are MGHRA and YSYEKL. Deletions cut 0 bases from V and 6 bases from J, with 9 bases between. The CDR3 consists of 13 residues. In DNA form, the CDR3 reads TGCGCCAGCAGCCAAGAGACACGGGGCGAGCAGTACGTC. Amino acids: CASSQETRGEQYV.

This clonotype has just a few counts. This chain uses TRBV5-1 with TRBJ2-7, with D maybe TRBD2 (5 bases). Per the germline V gene, CDR1 is SGHRS and CDR2 is YFSETQ. The V and J ends lost 2 bases and 2 bases respectively, with 11 bases between them. The CDR3 spans 14 residues. CDR3 loop: CASSFEGTPYEQYF. Written as DNA, the CDR3 is TGCGCCAGCAGCTTCGAGGGTACCCCCTACGAGCAGTACTTC.

This clonotype was recorded many times. This sequence joins TRBV12-3 or TRBV12-4 and TRBJ2-7; D may be TRBD2 (5 bases). V was clipped by 6 bases and J by 6 bases, with 21 bases between them. The CDR3 is 15 residues long. The CDR3 here is CASSRTRSGRGEQYF. The CDR3 nucleotides read TGTGCCAGCAGCCGAACTAGGAGCGGACGGGGCGAGCAGTACTTC.